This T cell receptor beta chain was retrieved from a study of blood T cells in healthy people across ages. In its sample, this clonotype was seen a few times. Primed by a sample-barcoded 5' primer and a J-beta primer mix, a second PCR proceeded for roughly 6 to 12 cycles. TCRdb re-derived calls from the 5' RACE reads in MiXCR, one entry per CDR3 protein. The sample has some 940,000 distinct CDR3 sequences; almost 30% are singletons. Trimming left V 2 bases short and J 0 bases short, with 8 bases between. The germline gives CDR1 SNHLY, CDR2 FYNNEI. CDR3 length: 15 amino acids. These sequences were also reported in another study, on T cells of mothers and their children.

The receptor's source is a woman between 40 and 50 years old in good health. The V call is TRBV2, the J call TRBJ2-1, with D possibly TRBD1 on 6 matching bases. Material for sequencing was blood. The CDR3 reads CASSERGFSYNEQFF. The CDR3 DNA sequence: TGTGCCAGCAGTGAAAGGGGGTTCTCCTACAATGAGCAGTTCTTC.